These T cell receptor beta chains were read from a single sample in a study of T cell repertoires in cytomegalovirus infection. TCRdb reprocessed the reads via MiXCR and lists one record per CDR3 protein. In the table there are fewer than 400,000 distinct CDR3 sequences, about a sixth of which are singletons. Sequenced sample: PBMCs. These receptors were collected from a human donor in good health (CMV status not recorded). Some clones in this sample may be carry-over from other donors' samples. CDR3s include the opening cysteine and the closing phenylalanine or tryptophan. Each record gives: clone size, V gene, J gene, D gene, CDR3 DNA, CDR3 protein. A D gene is named only where the DNA matches it firmly. Clone size is stated in some rows and not others, as once, few, many or a class when expanded.

many	TRBV12-3/TRBV12-4	TRBJ1-5	NA	TGTGCCAGCAGTTTCTTTGCGACCGGACGGATGGAGCCCCAGCATTTT	CASSFFATGRMEPQHF
NA	TRBV28	TRBJ2-2	NA	TGTGCCAGCGCACTCACAGGGTCCGGGGAGCTGTTTTTT	CASALTGSGELFF
NA	TRBV7-2	TRBJ2-5	NA	TGTGCCAGCAGCTCATCCAGGGAGACCCAGTACTTC	CASSSSRETQYF
few	TRBV6-2/TRBV6-3	TRBJ2-3	NA	TGTGCCAGCAGCCGGGACCCCCATACGCAGTATTTT	CASSRDPHTQYF
NA	TRBV5-4	TRBJ1-3	TRBD1	TGTGCCAGCAGCTCGAGGACAGGGGCTGGAAACACCATATATTTT	CASSSRTGAGNTIYF
NA	TRBV5-1	TRBJ2-7	TRBD2	TGCGCCAGCAGGTTGGATACTAGCGGGGGTATGGAGCAGTACTTC	CASRLDTSGGMEQYF
few	TRBV5-5	TRBJ2-3	TRBD2	TGTGCCAGCAGCAATAGCGGGGGGGGAGCAGATACGCAGTATTTT	CASSNSGGGADTQYF
few	TRBV11-1	TRBJ1-1	NA	TGTGCCAGCAGCTTAGAACGGAGGACTGAAGCTTTCTTT	CASSLERRTEAFF
many	TRBV7-2	TRBJ2-7	TRBD2	TGTGCCAGCAGCACGACTAGCTCCCATGGGGAGCAGTACTTC	CASSTTSSHGEQYF
many	TRBV7-2	TRBJ2-2	TRBD1	TGTGCCAGCAGCTTCGTCGGGACAGGTACCGGGGAGCTGTTTTTT	CASSFVGTGTGELFF
many	TRBV15	TRBJ2-3	NA	TGTGCCACCAGCAGGAGCCTCGACGGTTCAGATACGCAGTATTTT	CATSRSLDGSDTQYF
many	TRBV12-3/TRBV12-4	TRBJ1-1	NA	TGTGCCAGCACCCTCATCGGAGGGAACACTGAAGCTTTCTTT	CASTLIGGNTEAFF
many	TRBV7-2	TRBJ2-3	NA	TGTGCCAGCAGCTTAGGAATAGGGGCAGGGACTAGCACAGATACGCAGTATTTT	CASSLGIGAGTSTDTQYF
few	TRBV4-2	TRBJ1-4	NA	TGTGCCAGCAGCCAAGATGAATTGGAAAAACTGTTTTTT	CASSQDELEKLFF
few	TRBV5-1	TRBJ1-4	NA	TGCGCCAGCAGCCTGGAGGGTCGGGATGAAAAACTGTTTTTT	CASSLEGRDEKLFF
NA	TRBV7-9	TRBJ2-7	NA	TGTGCCAGCAGCCTAAGCCAGGGTTCCTACGAGCAGTACTTC	CASSLSQGSYEQYF
many	TRBV29-1	TRBJ1-1	NA	TGCAGCGTTGGGGAAACAAGTGGAGCTTTCTTT	CSVGETSGAFF
few	TRBV19	TRBJ1-5	TRBD1	TGTGCCAGTAATAAACAGGGGAAAGGCCAGCCCCAGCATTTT	CASNKQGKGQPQHF
many	TRBV7-2	TRBJ1-2	NA	TGTGCCAGCACCAAAATCCTTGACTATGGCTACACCTTC	CASTKILDYGYTF
NA	TRBV5-1	TRBJ1-4	TRBD1	TGCGCCAGCAGCTCCCCACAGGGGGCAGAAGCAAAACTGTTTTTT	CASSSPQGAEAKLFF
many	TRBV7-2	TRBJ1-6	NA	TGTGCCAGCAGCTTAGCAGGGGGGATTTCACCCCTCCACTTT	CASSLAGGISPLHF
many	TRBV19	TRBJ1-5	TRBD1	TGTGCCAGTAGTGGGACAGGGGATCAGCCCCAGCATTTT	CASSGTGDQPQHF
few	TRBV7-2	TRBJ1-2	NA	TGTGCCAGCAGCCCGCGGATGACCGCTTTCGACGGCTACACCTTC	CASSPRMTAFDGYTF
NA	TRBV6-1	TRBJ2-3	TRBD2	TGTGCCAGCAATGCGGGAGGAACAGATACGCAGTATTTT	CASNAGGTDTQYF
few	TRBV20-1	TRBJ1-6	NA	TGCAGTGCTAGTCGGGACGGTCCTCAGGGTTCACCCCTCCACTTT	CSASRDGPQGSPLHF
NA	TRBV20-1	TRBJ2-7	NA	TGCAGTGCCGTAGGGGTGCAAACCGCCTACGAGCAGTACTTC	CSAVGVQTAYEQYF
many	TRBV7-2	TRBJ2-6	NA	TGTGCCAGCAGCTTAGTGGCAACTGGGGCCAACGTCCTGACTTTC	CASSLVATGANVLTF
NA	TRBV25-1	TRBJ2-7	NA	TGTGCCAGCAGCCCAAAGGACAAAACTGAGAGCTACGAGCAGTACTTC	CASSPKDKTESYEQYF
many	TRBV7-8	TRBJ1-1	NA	TGTGCCAGCAGCCCGGGAAGGGTGAACACTGAAGCTTTCTTT	CASSPGRVNTEAFF
few	TRBV12-3/TRBV12-4	TRBJ1-1	NA	TGTGCCAGCGGGGGCTCCGGGCCGAGGAACACTGAAGCTTTCTTT	CASGGSGPRNTEAFF
many	TRBV12-3/TRBV12-4	TRBJ1-5	NA	TGTGCCAGCAGCCCAGGCAATCAGCCCCAGCATTTT	CASSPGNQPQHF
few	TRBV11-3	TRBJ2-1	NA	TGTGCCAGCAGCAGGGGTCAATTTTCCTACAATGAGCAGTTCTTC	CASSRGQFSYNEQFF
few	TRBV19	TRBJ1-4	NA	TGTGCCAGTAGGACTTTTGGGGCGGATGAAAAACTGTTTTTT	CASRTFGADEKLFF
many	TRBV7-6	TRBJ2-7	TRBD2	TGTGCCAGCAGCTTAGATGCTAGCGGGGGATACGAGCAGTACTTC	CASSLDASGGYEQYF
NA	TRBV27	TRBJ2-7	TRBD2	TGTGCCAGCAGTTTGATTTGGACTAGCGGGAGTGACGAGCAGTACTTC	CASSLIWTSGSDEQYF
NA	TRBV10-3	TRBJ2-1	NA	TGTGCCATCAGGGGGGAGTACAATGAGCAGTTCTTC	CAIRGEYNEQFF
NA	TRBV11-1	TRBJ2-1	NA	TGTGCCAGCAGCGGTTCAAATGAGCAGTTCTTC	CASSGSNEQFF